These T cell receptor beta chains were read from a single sample in a study of blood T cell repertoires in COVID-19. Repertoires were generated with immunoSEQ multiplex PCR, while TCRdb's copy carries only in-frame clones and drops some. This table has around 340,000 clones, roughly 85% appearing once. The sequenced material came from PBMCs or T cells enriched from blood (not recorded which). The receptor source for this set is a woman aged 40 to 50 with acute COVID-19. CDR3s include the opening cysteine and the closing phenylalanine or tryptophan. D genes are given only for firm matches. Size tells how often a clone was seen (once, few, many) or the class of an expanded clone, and some rows leave it out.

V	D	size	J	DNA	CDR3
TRBV5-1	TRBD2	.	TRBJ2-7	TGCGCCAGCAGCTTGGCCGAAGGTCTAGCGGGAGACGAGCAGTACTTC	CASSLAEGLAGDEQYF
TRBV18	.	once	TRBJ1-2	TGTGCCAGCTCACCTGCCCGAGATGGCTACACCTTC	CASSPARDGYTF
TRBV29-1	TRBD1	few	TRBJ1-4	TGCAGCGTAGATAGGGGGCGCTTAAATGAAAAACTGTTTTTT	CSVDRGRLNEKLFF
TRBV2	TRBD1	once	TRBJ2-6	TGTGCCAGCAGCCAGGACAGGGTAAGCGGGGCCAACGTCCTGACTTTC	CASSQDRVSGANVLTF
TRBV5-6	.	.	TRBJ2-4	TGTGCCAGCAGCTCCCTTCAGGTTGCCAAAAACATTCAGTACTTC	CASSSLQVAKNIQYF
TRBV7-9	.	once	TRBJ1-2	TGTGCCAGCAGACTCGACAGTAACTATGGCTACACCTTC	CASRLDSNYGYTF
TRBV6-1	.	once	TRBJ1-6	TGTGCCAGCAGTGAAGCGCGGGCCAATTCACCCCTCCACTTT	CASSEARANSPLHF
TRBV5-1	TRBD2	few	TRBJ2-1	TGCGCCAGCAGTTCGTGGGCGACTAGCGGGAGGAATGAGCAGTTCTTC	CASSSWATSGRNEQFF
TRBV2	.	.	TRBJ2-7	TGTGCCAGCAGAGAGGGCGGAAGCTCCTACGAGCAGTACTTC	CASREGGSSYEQYF
TRBV2	.	.	TRBJ1-3	TGTGCCAGCAGTTACAGGGATGGAAACACCATATATTTT	CASSYRDGNTIYF
TRBV6-6	.	.	TRBJ1-6	TGTGCCAGCAGTCTTATAAAAAAGGGGGCCTATAATTCACCCCTCCACTTT	CASSLIKKGAYNSPLHF
TRBV10-3	TRBD2	.	TRBJ2-3	TGTGCCATCAATCCTGGACTAGCGGGAGGCCCAGATACGCAGTATTTT	CAINPGLAGGPDTQYF
TRBV7-6	TRBD1	.	TRBJ2-7	TGTGCCAGCAGCTTAGTTTCCCGGGACAGGGAGGCCTACGAGCAGTACTTC	CASSLVSRDREAYEQYF
TRBV6-5	TRBD2	.	TRBJ2-1	TGTGCCAGCAGGCCCGCGACTAGCGGCGGGGATGAGCAGTTCTTC	CASRPATSGGDEQFF
TRBV19	TRBD1	.	TRBJ1-2	TGTGCCAGTAGCAGTGGACAGGGGTATGGCTACACCTTC	CASSSGQGYGYTF
TRBV4-3	.	.	TRBJ1-6	TGCGCCAGCAGCCAAGATCTGCAGGGCCTCTCCTATAATTCACCCCTCCACTTT	CASSQDLQGLSYNSPLHF
TRBV5-1	TRBD1	.	TRBJ1-5	TGCGCCAGCAGCCCCGGGACAGGGTGGGACCAGCCCCAGCATTTT	CASSPGTGWDQPQHF
TRBV4-3	.	.	TRBJ2-1	TGCGCCAGCAGCCAAGTGGGATGGAGGGATGAGCAGTTCTTC	CASSQVGWRDEQFF
TRBV6-2/TRBV6-3	TRBD1	few	TRBJ1-6	TGTGCCAGCAGCGTCACAGGGGGCGATAGGTCACCCCTCCACTTT	CASSVTGGDRSPLHF
TRBV10-3	.	few	TRBJ1-1	TGTGCCATCAGTGAGTCATGGGCAGGGACTGAAGCTTTCTTT	CAISESWAGTEAFF
TRBV4-1	TRBD2	.	TRBJ2-1	TGCGCCAGCAGCCAAGAAGGACTAGCGGGAGTGGGGTCCTACAATGAGCAGTTCTTC	CASSQEGLAGVGSYNEQFF
TRBV4-1	.	.	TRBJ1-5	TGCGCCAGCAGCATCCAGGGCAATCAGCCCCAGCATTTT	CASSIQGNQPQHF
TRBV9	.	.	TRBJ2-5	TGTGCCAGCAGCGTAGCAGGGGCCCGTATAGAGACCCAGTACTTC	CASSVAGARIETQYF
TRBV28	TRBD1	.	TRBJ1-3	TGTGCCAGCAGTTTCCGGACAGGGGGCGGAAACACCATATATTTT	CASSFRTGGGNTIYF
TRBV5-1	TRBD1	few	TRBJ1-3	TGCGCCAGCAGCTTACAGGGGGCCTCTGGAAACACCATATATTTT	CASSLQGASGNTIYF
TRBV7-2	TRBD1	.	TRBJ2-4	TGTGCCAGCAGCTTAGTATCCCGGGACAGGATCGGCAAAAACATTCAGTACTTC	CASSLVSRDRIGKNIQYF
TRBV18	.	once	TRBJ2-6	TGTGCCAGCTCACCTATGAGGGGGTCCTCTGGGGCCAACGTCCTGACTTTC	CASSPMRGSSGANVLTF
TRBV5-1	TRBD2	.	TRBJ2-2	TGCGCCAGCAGCCCGCGCCCTAGCGGGAGCTCTAGCGGGGAGCTGTTTTTT	CASSPRPSGSSSGELFF
TRBV11-2	.	.	TRBJ1-2	TGTGCCAGCAGCTTAGTAGAGGGTTTAGGTAGGGCCGCGGATGGCTACACCTTC	CASSLVEGLGRAADGYTF
TRBV3-1/TRBV3-2	.	.	TRBJ2-3	TGTGCCAGCAGCCAAGATACCTCAAGAGGTACGCAGTATTTT	CASSQDTSRGTQYF
TRBV4-2	.	.	TRBJ1-1	TGTGCCAGCAGCCAAGACTTCCCGGACAGCCGTGAAGCTTTCTTT	CASSQDFPDSREAFF